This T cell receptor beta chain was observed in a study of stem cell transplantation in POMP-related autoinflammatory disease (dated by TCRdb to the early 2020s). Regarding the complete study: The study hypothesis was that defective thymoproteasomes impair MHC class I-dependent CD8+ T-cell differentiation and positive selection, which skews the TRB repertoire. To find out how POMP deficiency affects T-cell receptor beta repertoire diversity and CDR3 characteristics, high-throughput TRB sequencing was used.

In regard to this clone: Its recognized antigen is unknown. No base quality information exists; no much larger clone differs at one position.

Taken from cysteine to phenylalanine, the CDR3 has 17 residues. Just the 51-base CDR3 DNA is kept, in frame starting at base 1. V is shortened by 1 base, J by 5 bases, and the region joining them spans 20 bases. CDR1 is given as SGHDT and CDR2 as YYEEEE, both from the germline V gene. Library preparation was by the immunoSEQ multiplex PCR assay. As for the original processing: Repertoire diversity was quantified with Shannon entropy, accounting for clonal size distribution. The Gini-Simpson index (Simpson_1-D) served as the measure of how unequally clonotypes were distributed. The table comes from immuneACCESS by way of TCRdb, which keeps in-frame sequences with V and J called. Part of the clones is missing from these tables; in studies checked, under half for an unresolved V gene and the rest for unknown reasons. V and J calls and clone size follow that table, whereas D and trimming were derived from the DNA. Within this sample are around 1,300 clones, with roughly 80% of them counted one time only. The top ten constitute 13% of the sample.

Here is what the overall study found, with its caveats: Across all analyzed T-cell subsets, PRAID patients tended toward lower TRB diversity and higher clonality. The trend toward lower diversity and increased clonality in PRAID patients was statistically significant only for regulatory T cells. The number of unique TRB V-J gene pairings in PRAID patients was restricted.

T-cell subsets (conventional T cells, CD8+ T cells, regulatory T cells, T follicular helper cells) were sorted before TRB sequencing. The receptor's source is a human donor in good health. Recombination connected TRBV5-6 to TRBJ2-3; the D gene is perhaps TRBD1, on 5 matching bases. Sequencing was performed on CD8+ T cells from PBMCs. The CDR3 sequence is CASSLIAAVQRGDTQYF. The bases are TGTGCCAGCAGCTTGATCGCCGCCGTCCAAAGGGGAGATACGCAGTATTTT.